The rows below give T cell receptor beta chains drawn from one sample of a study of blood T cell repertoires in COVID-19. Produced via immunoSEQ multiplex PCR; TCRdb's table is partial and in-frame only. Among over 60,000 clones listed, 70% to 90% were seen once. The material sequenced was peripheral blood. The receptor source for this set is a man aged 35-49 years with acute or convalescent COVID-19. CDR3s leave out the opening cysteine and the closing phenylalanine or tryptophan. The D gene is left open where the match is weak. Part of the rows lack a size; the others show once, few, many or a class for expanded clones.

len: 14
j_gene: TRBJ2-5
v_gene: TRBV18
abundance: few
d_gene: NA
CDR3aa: ASSRIQGQRGETQY

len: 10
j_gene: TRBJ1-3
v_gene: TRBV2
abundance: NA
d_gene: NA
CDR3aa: ASSVAGNTIY

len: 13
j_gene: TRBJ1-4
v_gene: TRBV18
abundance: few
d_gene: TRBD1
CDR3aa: ASSGQGSTNEKLF

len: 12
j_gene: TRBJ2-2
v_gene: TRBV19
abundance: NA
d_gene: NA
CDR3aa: ASSINGGTGELF

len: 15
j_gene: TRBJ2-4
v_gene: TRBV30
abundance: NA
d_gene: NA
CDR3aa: AWSVFQVTVAKNIQY

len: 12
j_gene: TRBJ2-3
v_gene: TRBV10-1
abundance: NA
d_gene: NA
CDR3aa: ASSETLATDTQY

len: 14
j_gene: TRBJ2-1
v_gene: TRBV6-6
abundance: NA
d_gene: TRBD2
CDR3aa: ASSLLAGGTYNEQF

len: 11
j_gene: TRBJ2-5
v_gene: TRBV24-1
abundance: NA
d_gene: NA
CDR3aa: ATSSGSVETQY

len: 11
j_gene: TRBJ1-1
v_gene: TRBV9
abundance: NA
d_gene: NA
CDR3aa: ASSRQLNTEAF

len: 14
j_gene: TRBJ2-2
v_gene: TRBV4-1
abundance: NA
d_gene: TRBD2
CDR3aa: ASSQTSGANTGELF

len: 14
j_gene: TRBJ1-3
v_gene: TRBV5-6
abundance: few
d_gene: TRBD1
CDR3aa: ASSRLQGAGGNTIY

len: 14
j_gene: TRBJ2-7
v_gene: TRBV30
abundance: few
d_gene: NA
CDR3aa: AWRPPWGRSSYEQY

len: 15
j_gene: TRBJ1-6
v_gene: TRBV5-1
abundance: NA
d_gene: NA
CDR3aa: ASSPLGGSSYNSPLH

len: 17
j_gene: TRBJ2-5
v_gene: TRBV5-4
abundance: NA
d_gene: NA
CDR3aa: ASSLDPRPRLVGRETQY

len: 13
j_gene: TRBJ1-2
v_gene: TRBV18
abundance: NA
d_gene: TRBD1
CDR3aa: ASSPPGTGNYGYT

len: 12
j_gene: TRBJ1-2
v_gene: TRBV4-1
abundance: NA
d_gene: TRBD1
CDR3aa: ASSLPGQGGGYT

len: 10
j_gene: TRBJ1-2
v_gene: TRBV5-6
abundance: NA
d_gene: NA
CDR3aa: ASSPGGAGYT

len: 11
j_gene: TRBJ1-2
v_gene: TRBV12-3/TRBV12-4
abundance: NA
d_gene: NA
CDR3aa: ASTSREDYGYT

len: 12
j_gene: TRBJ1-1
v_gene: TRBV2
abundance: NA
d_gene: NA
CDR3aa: ASISPRAGTEAF

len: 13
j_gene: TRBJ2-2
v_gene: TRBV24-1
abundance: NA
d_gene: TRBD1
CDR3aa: ATSDFRTGTGELF

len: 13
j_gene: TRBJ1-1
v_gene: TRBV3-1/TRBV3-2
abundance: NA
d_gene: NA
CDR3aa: ASSQVGRGGTEAF

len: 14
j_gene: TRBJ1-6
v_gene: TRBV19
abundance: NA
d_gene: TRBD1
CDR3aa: ASSISGQTYNSPLH

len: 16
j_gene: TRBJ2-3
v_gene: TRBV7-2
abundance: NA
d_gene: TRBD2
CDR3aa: ASSPRGGSGGLGDTQY

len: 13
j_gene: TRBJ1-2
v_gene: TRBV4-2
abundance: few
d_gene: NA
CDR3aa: ASSLTGGDRYGYT

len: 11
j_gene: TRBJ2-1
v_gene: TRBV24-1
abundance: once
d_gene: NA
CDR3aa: ATSGYQVNEQF

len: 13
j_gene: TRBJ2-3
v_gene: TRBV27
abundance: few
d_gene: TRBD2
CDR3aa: ASSLGRGHTDTQY

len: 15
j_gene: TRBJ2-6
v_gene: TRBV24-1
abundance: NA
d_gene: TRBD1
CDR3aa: ATSDSSQGAGANVLT

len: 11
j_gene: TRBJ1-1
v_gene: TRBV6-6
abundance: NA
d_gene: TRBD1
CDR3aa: ASWEGAGGVAF

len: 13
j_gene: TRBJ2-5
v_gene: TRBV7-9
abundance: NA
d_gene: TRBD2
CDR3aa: ASSQLSGGSETQY

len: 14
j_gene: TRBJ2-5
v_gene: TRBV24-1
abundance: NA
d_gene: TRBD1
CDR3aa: ATSDFGTGDYETQY

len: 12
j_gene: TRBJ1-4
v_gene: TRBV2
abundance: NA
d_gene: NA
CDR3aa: ASRYRRINEKLF

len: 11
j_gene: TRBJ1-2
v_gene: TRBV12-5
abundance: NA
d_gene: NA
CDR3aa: ASGLGGSDGYT

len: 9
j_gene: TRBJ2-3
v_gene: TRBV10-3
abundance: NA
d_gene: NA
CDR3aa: ATMQADTQY

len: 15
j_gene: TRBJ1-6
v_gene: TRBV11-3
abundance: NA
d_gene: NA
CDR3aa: ASSSPLGRQTASPLH

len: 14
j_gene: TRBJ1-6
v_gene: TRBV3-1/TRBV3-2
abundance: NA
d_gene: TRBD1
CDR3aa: ASSHVSGQYNSPLH

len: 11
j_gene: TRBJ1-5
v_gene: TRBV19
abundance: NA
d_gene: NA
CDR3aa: ASSIERGRPQH

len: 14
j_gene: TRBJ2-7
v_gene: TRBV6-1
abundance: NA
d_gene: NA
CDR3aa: ASSGGGSGIPTKQY

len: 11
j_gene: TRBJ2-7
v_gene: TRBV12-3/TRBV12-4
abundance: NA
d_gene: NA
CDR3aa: ASSTYRAREQY

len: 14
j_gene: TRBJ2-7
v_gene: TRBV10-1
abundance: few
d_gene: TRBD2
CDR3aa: ASSEWGLAASYEQY

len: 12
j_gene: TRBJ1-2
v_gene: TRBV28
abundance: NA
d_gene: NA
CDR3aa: ASSLATVGLAYT

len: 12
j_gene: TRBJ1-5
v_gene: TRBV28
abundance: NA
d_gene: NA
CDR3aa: ASRVGLPNQPQH

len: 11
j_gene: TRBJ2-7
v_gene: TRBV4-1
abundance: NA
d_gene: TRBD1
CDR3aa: ASSQSQGYEQY

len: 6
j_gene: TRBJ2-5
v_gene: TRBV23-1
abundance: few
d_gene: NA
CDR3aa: ARGPQY

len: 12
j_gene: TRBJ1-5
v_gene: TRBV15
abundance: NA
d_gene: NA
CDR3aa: ATSRGGSNQPQH

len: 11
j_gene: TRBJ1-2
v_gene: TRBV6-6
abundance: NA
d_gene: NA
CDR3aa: ASHPGQNYGYT

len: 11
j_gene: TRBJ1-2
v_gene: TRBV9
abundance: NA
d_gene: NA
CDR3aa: ASSALPDYGYT

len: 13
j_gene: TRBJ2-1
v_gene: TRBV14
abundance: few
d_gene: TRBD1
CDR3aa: ASSPDRGSYNEQF

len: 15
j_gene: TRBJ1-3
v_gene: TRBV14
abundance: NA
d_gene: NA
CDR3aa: ASSQDWSPGSGNTIY

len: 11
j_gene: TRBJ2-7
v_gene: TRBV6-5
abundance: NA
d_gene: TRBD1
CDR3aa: ASRWDRVYEQY

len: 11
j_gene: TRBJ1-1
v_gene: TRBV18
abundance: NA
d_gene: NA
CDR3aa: ASSPSLNTEAF

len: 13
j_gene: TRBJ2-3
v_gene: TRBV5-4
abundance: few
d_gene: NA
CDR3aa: ASSLTSGETDTQY

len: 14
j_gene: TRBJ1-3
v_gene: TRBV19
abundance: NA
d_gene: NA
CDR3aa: ASSMGTAGSGNTIY

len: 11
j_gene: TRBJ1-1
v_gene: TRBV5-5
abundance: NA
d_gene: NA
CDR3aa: ASSRHRNTEAF